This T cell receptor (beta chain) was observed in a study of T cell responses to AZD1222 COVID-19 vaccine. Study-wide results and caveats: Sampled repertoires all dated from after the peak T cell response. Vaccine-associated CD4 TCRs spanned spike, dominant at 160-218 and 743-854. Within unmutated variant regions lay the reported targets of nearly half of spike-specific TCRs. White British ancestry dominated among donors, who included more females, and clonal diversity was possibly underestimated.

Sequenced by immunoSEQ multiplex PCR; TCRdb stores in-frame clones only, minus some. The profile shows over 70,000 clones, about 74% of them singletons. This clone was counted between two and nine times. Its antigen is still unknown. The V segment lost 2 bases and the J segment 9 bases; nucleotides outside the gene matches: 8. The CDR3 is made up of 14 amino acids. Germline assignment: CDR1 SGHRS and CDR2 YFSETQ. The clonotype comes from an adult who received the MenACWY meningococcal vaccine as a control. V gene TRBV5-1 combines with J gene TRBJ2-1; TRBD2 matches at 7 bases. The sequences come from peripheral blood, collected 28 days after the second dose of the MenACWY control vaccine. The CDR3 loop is CASSFQRERGEQFF. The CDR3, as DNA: TGCGCCAGCAGCTTCCAGCGGGAAAGGGGTGAGCAGTTCTTC.